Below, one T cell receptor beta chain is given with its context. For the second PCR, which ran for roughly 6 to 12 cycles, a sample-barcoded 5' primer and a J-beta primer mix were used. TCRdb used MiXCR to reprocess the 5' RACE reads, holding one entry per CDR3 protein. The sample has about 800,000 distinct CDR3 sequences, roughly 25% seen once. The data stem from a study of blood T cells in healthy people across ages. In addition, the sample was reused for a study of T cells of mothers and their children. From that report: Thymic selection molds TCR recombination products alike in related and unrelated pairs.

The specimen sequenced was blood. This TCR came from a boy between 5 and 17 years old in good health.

The CDR3 loop is CASSLKGSTDTQYF. DNA for the CDR3: TGTGCCAGCAGCTTAAAAGGAAGCACAGATACGCAGTATTTT. The rearrangement uses TRBV13 and TRBJ2-3, with no clear D. Trimming removed 2 bases from V and 0 bases from J, with 6 bases in between. The CDR3 loop spans 14 amino acids. CDR1 is PRHDT, CDR2 FYEKMQ, per germline (reference sequence).